The 18 T cell receptor beta chains below come from one sample, sequenced in a study of shared clonotypes between healthy human individuals. Cells designated naive CD8 were CD45RO-negative and were positively selected for CCR7, with terminally differentiated effector memory CD45RA+ cells excluded. Generated by immunoSEQ multiplex PCR, the TCRdb table keeps only in-frame clones and is missing some. The data contain 550,000 to 750,000 clones, around 95% of them singletons. The sequencing input was naive CD8+ T cells sorted from blood. Receptors originate from a woman aged 25 to 39 in good health.

The CDR3 sequence is CASSFLGYTF. In nucleotides, the CDR3 is TGTGCCAGCAGCTTCTTGGGCTACACCTTC. The rearrangement joins TRBV11-2 to TRBJ1-2; D call uncertain. The germline CDR1 and CDR2 sequences are SGHAT and FQNNGV. The V and J ends lost 3 bases and 8 bases respectively, with 4 bases between them. There are 10 residues in the CDR3.

The CDR3 loop is CATGPGASSYNEQFF. DNA of the CDR3: TGCGCCACCGGCCCCGGGGCCAGCTCCTACAATGAGCAGTTCTTC. This chain joins TRBV4-1 and TRBJ2-1, with D possibly being TRBD1 or TRBD2 (5 bases each). The CDR3 is 15 residues long. V lost 10 bases and J lost 0, with 16 bases in between. The germline gives CDR1 MGHRA, CDR2 YSYEKL.

This sequence joins TRBV7-3 and TRBJ2-3; tentatively, D is TRBD1 or TRBD2 (5 bases each). The V end lost 1 base, the J end lost 5 bases, and 19 bases lay between the germline ends. CDR1 is SGHTA, CDR2 FQGTGA, per germline. This CDR3 spans 17 amino acids. The CDR3 spells CASSLIGGVGVIDTQYF. The CDR3 DNA reads TGTGCCAGCAGCTTAATTGGGGGAGTCGGGGTTATAGATACGCAGTATTTT.

A note on this clone: The sample has other DNA sequences that encode this CDR3 too. The rearrangement joins TRBV10-3 to TRBJ1-1; D is uncertain. The germline V gene encodes CDR1 ENHRY and CDR2 SYGVKD. The CDR3 is 13 amino acids. V lost 2 bases and J 4 bases, leaving 8 bases between the germline ends. CDR3 sequence: CAISEGGPTEAFF. In DNA form, the CDR3 reads TGTGCCATCAGTGAGGGAGGGCCCACTGAAGCTTTCTTT.

CDR3 protein: CATLGLAESSSYNEQFF. The CDR3 DNA sequence: TGTGCCACTTTAGGACTAGCTGAGTCGAGTTCGTACAATGAGCAGTTCTTC. V gene TRBV27 combines with J gene TRBJ2-1; TRBD2 matches 8 bases. Germline CDR1 reads MNHEY; CDR2 reads SMNVEV (reference sequence). Trimming removed 10 bases from V and 4 bases from J; junction bases left unmatched: 18. The CDR3 length is 17 residues.

The sample holds one count of this clone. The V call is TRBV29-1, the J call TRBJ2-1, with TRBD2 identical over 9 bases. V lost 4 bases to trimming and J lost 5 bases; unmatched junction nucleotides: 6. This CDR3 has 14 residues. Germline V CDR1 and CDR2: SQVTM, ANQGSEA. CDR3 sequence (DNA): TGCAGCGTTGTGGTTAGCGGGAGTAACAATGAGCAGTTCTTC. Translation gives CSVVVSGSNNEQFF.

The genes are TRBV10-1 and TRBJ2-7; D is unclear. V lost 0 bases, J lost 6 bases, and 6 bases lay in between. From germline, CDR1 is WNHNN and CDR2 SYGVQD (reference sequence). This CDR3 is 12 amino acids long. CDR3 sequence reads: CASSESNVEQYF. The CDR3 DNA sequence: TGCGCCAGCAGTGAGTCGAATGTCGAGCAGTACTTC.

The rearrangement joins TRBV5-1 to TRBJ2-7, with 7 bases aligning to TRBD2. Germline CDR1 reads SGHRS; CDR2 reads YFSETQ. The CDR3 runs 15 residues. V lost 1 base, J lost 2 bases, and 6 bases stayed unmatched. The CDR3 DNA follows: TGCGCCAGCAGCTTGACGGCTAGCGGAACCTACGAGCAGTACTTC. Its protein product is CASSLTASGTYEQYF.

V and J are TRBV5-6 and TRBJ2-5; 12 bases are a match to TRBD2. V trimming: 4 bases; J trimming: 2 bases; junction bases outside the gene matches: 3. This CDR3 region has 15 residues. Germline V CDR1 and CDR2: SGHDT, YYEEEE. The CDR3 loop reads CASSHLAGGQETQYF. The CDR3 coding sequence is TGTGCCAGCAGCCACCTAGCGGGAGGGCAAGAGACCCAGTACTTC.

The V gene is TRBV7-9, the J gene TRBJ2-5; 7 positions match TRBD2. The CDR3 extends over 16 amino acids. Looked up from germline, CDR1 is SEHNR and CDR2 is FQNEAQ (reference sequence). V shed 8 bases and J 4 bases; nucleotides not matched to a gene: 16. The CDR3 region is CASLGAWEGVRETQYF. CDR3 bases: TGTGCCAGCTTAGGAGCTTGGGAGGGAGTCAGAGAGACCCAGTACTTC.

The V call is TRBV11-2, the J call TRBJ2-3; D is perhaps TRBD1 (6 bases). The CDR3 consists of 14 residues. Germline CDR1 SGHAT, CDR2 FQNNGV. Trimming took off 1 base at V and 1 base at J, with 6 bases between the two ends. CDR3 DNA: TGTGCCAGCAGCTTAGGACAGGGCACAGATACGCAGTATTTT. As protein: CASSLGQGTDTQYF.

In the case of this clone: Other DNA variants within this sample encode the same CDR3. The DNA for the CDR3 is TGTGCCAGCAGTTTAGGGGGTGAGAACACCGGGGAGCTGTTTTTT. Translation gives CASSLGGENTGELFF. V usage is TRBV28 and J usage is TRBJ2-2; D could derive from TRBD1 or TRBD2 (5 bases each). The germline V gene encodes CDR1 MDHEN and CDR2 SYDVKM. V was shortened by 2 bases and J by 1 base, with 8 bases between the two germline ends. There are 15 residues in the CDR3. The complete variable domain, with remaining parts taken from reference TRBV28 and TRBJ2-2, reads DVKVTQSSRYLVKRTGEKVFLECVQDMDHENMFWYRQDPGLGLRLIYFSYDVKMKEKGDIPEGYSVSREKKERFSLILESASTNQTSMYLCASSLGGENTGELFFGEGSRLTVL.

J is TRBJ2-7 and V is TRBV29-1, with TRBD2 matching 8 bases. J gave up 3 bases and V 5 bases, and 12 bases lay outside the gene matches. CDR1 is SQVTM, CDR2 ANQGSEA, per germline. The CDR3 covers 15 residues. This CDR3 is CSVPGGSGNNYEQYF. CDR3 coding DNA: TGCAGCGTTCCCGGTGGTAGCGGGAATAACTACGAGCAGTACTTC.

V gene TRBV6-1 combines with J gene TRBJ2-5; 11 nucleotides match TRBD2. The CDR3 contains 15 residues. The trim removed 3 bases at V and 5 bases at J, leaving 5 bases unmatched. Looked up from germline, CDR1 is MNHNS and CDR2 is SASEGT. The CDR3 DNA sequence: TGTGCCAGCAGTGACTTACTAGCGGGAGACGAGACCCAGTACTTC. Amino acid sequence: CASSDLLAGDETQYF.

The chain links TRBV5-1 to TRBJ2-2; D gene unclear. With 1 base removed from V and 0 bases from J, the gap between germline ends came to 10 bases. The CDR3 covers 16 residues. Per the germline V gene, CDR1 is SGHRS and CDR2 is YFSETQ. The CDR3, as DNA: TGCGCCAGCAGCTTGTACGAGACGGCGAACACCGGGGAGCTGTTTTTT. Translation: CASSLYETANTGELFF.

This clone was recorded once. The chain carries TRBV19 and TRBJ1-5; tentative D call: TRBD1 (5 bases). Germline lookup yields CDR1 LNHDA and CDR2 SQIVND (reference sequence). The CDR3 runs to 14 residues. Trimming left V 3 bases short and J 6 bases short, with 12 bases between. CDR3 sequence reads: CASSISQGPQPQHF. CDR3 coding DNA: TGTGCCAGTAGTATCAGCCAGGGTCCTCAGCCCCAGCATTTT.

The V call is TRBV19, the J call TRBJ2-1; D gene uncertain. Trimming pared 5 bases from V and 7 bases from J, leaving 18 bases between. Per germline, CDR1 LNHDA and CDR2 SQIVND (reference sequence). This CDR3 has 15 residues. The CDR3 spells CASSPPRLAGNEQFF. CDR3 bases: TGTGCCAGTAGTCCGCCGCGTTTAGCTGGAAATGAGCAGTTCTTC. The full variable domain, rest sourced from reference TRBV19 and TRBJ2-1, is DGGITQSPKYLFRKEGQNVTLSCEQNLNHDAMYWYRQDPGQGLRLIYYSQIVNDFQKGDIAEGYSVSREKKESFPLTVTSAQKNPTAFYLCASSPPRLAGNEQFFGPGTRLTVL.

The V gene is TRBV15, the J gene TRBJ2-1, with 10 bases that match TRBD1. Germline CDR1 and CDR2: LNHNV and YYDKDF (reference sequence). V lost 7 bases and J lost 2; bases outside the gene matches: 2. This CDR3 is 14 amino acids long. In nucleotides, the CDR3 is TGTGCCACCACCGACAGGGGGCCCTACAATGAGCAGTTCTTC. Encoded protein: CATTDRGPYNEQFF.